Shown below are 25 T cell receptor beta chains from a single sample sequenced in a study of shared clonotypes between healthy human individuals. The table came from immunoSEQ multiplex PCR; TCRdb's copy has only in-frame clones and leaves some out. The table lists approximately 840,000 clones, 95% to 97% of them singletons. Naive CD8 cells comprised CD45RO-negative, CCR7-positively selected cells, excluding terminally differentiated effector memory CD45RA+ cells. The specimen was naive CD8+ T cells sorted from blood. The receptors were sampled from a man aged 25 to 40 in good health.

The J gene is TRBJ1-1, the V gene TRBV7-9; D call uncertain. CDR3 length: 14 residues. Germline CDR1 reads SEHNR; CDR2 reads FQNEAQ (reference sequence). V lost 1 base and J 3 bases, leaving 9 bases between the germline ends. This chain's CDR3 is CASSLVGPDTEAFF. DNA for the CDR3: TGTGCCAGCAGCTTAGTCGGCCCAGACACTGAAGCTTTCTTT.

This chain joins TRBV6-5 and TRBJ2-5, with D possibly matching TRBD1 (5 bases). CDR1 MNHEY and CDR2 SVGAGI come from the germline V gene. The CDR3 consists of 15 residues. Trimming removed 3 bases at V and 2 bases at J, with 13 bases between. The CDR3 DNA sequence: TGTGCCAGCAGTTATCGCGACAGCCTGCAAGAGACCCAGTACTTC. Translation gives CASSYRDSLQETQYF.

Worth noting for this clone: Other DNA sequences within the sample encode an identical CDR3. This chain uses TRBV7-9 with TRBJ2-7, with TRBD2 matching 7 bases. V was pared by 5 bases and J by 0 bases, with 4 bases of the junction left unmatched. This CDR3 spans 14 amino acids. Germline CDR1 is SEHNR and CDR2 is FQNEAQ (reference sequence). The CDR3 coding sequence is TGTGCCAGCAGCCCCTCTAGCGGCTCCTACGAGCAGTACTTC. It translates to CASSPSSGSYEQYF.

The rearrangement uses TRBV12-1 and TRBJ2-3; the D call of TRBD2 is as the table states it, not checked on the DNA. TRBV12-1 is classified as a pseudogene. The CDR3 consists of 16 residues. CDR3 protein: CASSPASGRFEYTQYF. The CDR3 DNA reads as TGTGCCAGCAGCCCGGCTAGCGGGAGGTTTGAATATACGCAGTATTTT.

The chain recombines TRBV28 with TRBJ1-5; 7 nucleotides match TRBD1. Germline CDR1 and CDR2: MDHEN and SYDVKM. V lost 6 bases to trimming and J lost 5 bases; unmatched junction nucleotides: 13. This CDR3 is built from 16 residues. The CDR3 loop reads CASRGAGTANDQPQHF. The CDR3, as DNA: TGTGCCAGCAGGGGAGCCGGGACAGCAAACGATCAGCCCCAGCATTTT. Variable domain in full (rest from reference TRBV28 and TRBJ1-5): DVKVTQSSRYLVKRTGEKVFLECVQDMDHENMFWYRQDPGLGLRLIYFSYDVKMKEKGDIPEGYSVSREKKERFSLILESASTNQTSMYLCASRGAGTANDQPQHFGDGTRLSIL.

CDR3 nucleotides: TGCGCCAGCAGCTTGGTAGGTAGGGCTCCTGCGTTTTTT. The encoded protein is CASSLVGRAPAFF. V is TRBV5-1 and J is TRBJ1-4; D is ambiguous. Germline V gene lookup returns CDR1 SGHRS and CDR2 YFSETQ. V lost 0 bases to trimming and J lost 16 bases, with 16 bases between them. The length of the CDR3 is 13 residues.

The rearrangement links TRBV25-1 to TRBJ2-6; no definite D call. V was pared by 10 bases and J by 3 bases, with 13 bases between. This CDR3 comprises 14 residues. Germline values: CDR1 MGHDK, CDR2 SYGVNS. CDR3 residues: CATRGPFGANVLTF. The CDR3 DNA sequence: TGTGCCACCCGAGGCCCTTTTGGGGCCAACGTCCTGACTTTC.

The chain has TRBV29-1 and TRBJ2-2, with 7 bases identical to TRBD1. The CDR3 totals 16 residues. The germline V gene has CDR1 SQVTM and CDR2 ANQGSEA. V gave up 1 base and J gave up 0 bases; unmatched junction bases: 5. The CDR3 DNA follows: TGCAGCGTTGAAGGTGCTACAGGGGCGAACACCGGGGAGCTGTTTTTT. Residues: CSVEGATGANTGELFF.

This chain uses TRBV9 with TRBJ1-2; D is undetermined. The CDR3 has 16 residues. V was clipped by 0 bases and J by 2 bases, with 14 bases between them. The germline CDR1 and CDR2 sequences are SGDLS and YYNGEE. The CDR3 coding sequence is TGTGCCAGCAGCGTAGCGATAGACATAACGAACTATGGCTACACCTTC. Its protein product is CASSVAIDITNYGYTF.

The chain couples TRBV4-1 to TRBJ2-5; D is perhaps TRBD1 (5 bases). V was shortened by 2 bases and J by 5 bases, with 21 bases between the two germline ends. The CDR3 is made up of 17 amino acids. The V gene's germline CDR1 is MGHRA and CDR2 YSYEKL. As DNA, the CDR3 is TGCGCCAGCAGCCAATCAGGCCCCTCAGGGTGGACCGAGACCCAGTACTTC. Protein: CASSQSGPSGWTETQYF.

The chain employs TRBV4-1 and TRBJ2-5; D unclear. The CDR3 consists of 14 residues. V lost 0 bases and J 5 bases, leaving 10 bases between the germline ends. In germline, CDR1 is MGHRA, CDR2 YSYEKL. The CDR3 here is CASSQEASSETQYF. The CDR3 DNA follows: TGCGCCAGCAGCCAAGAAGCTAGTAGCGAGACCCAGTACTTC.

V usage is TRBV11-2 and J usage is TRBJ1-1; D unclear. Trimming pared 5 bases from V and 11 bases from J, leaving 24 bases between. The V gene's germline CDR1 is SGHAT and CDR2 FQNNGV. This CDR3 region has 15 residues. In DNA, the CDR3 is TGTGCCAGCAGCACTTCGGGCCGCGCCACGGACGGCGCTTTCTTT. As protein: CASSTSGRATDGAFF.

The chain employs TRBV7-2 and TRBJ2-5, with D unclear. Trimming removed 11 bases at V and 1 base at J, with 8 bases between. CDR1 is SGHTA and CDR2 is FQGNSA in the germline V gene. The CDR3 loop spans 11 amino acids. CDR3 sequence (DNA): TGTGCCTCCTGGACCCAAGAGACCCAGTACTTC. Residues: CASWTQETQYF.

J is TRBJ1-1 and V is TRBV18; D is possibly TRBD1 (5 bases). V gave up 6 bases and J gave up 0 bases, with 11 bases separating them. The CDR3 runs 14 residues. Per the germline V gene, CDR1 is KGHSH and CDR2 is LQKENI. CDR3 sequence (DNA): TGTGCCAGCTCCCCGGGGGTTATGAACACTGAAGCTTTCTTT. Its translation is CASSPGVMNTEAFF.

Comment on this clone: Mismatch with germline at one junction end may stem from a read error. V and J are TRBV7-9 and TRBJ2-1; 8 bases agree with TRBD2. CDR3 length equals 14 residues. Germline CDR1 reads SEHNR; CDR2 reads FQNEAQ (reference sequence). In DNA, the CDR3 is TGTGCCAGCAGCCAAGAGGGACTAGTGGTTTTCTCGGTCTTC. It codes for CASSQEGLVVFSVF.

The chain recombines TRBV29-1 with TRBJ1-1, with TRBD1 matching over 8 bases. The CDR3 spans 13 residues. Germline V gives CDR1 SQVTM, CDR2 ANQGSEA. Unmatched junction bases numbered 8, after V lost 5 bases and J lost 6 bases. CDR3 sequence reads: CSVTRQGWAEAFF. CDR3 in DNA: TGCAGCGTTACTAGACAGGGGTGGGCTGAAGCTTTCTTT.

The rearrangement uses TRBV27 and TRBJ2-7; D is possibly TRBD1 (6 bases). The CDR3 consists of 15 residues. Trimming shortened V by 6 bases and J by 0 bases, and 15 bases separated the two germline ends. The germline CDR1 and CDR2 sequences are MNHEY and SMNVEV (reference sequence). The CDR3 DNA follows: TGTGCCAGCAGACCGGGACAAACGAGCTCCTACGAGCAGTACTTC. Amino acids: CASRPGQTSSYEQYF.

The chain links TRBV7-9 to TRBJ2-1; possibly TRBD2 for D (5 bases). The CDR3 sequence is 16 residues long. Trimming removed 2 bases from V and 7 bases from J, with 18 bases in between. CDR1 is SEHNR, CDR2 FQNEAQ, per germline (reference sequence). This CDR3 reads CASSLIEWELANEQFF. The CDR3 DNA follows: TGTGCCAGCAGCTTAATAGAGTGGGAGTTGGCGAATGAGCAGTTCTTC.

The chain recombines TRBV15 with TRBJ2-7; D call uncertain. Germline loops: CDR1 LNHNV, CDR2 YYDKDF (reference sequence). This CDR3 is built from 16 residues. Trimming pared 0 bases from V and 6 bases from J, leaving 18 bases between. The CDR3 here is CATSRDPETPRAEQYF. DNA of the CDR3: TGTGCCACCAGCAGAGATCCGGAGACTCCACGGGCCGAGCAGTACTTC. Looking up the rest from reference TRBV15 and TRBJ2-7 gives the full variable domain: DAMVIQNPRYQVTQFGKPVTLSCSQTLNHNVMYWYQQKSSQAPKLLFHYYDKDFNNEADTPDNFQSRRPNTSFCFLDIRSPGLGDTAMYLCATSRDPETPRAEQYFGPGTRLTVT.

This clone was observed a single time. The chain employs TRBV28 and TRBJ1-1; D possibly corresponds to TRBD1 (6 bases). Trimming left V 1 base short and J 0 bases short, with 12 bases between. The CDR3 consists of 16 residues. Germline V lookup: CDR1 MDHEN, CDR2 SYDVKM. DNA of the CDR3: TGTGCCAGCAGTTTATCGACCGGGACAATGAACACTGAAGCTTTCTTT. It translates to CASSLSTGTMNTEAFF.

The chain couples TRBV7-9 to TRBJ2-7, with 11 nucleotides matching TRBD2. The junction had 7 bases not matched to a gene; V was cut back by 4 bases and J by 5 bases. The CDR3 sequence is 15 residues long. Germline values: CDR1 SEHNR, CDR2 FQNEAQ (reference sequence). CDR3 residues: CASSSGLAGGDEQYF. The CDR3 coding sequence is TGTGCCAGCAGCTCCGGACTAGCGGGTGGGGACGAGCAGTACTTC.

In DNA, the CDR3 is TGTGCCAGCAGCGACGGACAGGGGGCCACAGATACGCAGTATTTT. It is translated as CASSDGQGATDTQYF. The chain joins TRBV7-9 to TRBJ2-3, with 11 bases aligning to TRBD1. The CDR3 loop spans 15 amino acids. Germline trimming cut 5 bases from V and 2 bases from J; bases unmatched to any gene: 3. The V gene's germline CDR1 is SEHNR and CDR2 FQNEAQ (reference sequence).

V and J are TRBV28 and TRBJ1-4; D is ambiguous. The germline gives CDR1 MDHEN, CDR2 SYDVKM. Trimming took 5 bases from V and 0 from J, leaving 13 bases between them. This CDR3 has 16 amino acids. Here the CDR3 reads CASSPRLRTTNEKLFF. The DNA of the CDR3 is TGTGCCAGCAGTCCGCGCCTAAGAACAACTAATGAAAAACTGTTTTTT.

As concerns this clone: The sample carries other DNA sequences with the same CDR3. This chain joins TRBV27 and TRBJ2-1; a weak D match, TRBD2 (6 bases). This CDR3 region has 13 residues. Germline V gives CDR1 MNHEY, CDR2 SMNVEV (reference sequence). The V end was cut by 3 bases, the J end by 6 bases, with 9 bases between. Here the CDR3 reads CASSLGGGNEQFF. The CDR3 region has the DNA TGTGCCAGCAGTTTGGGGGGTGGCAATGAGCAGTTCTTC.

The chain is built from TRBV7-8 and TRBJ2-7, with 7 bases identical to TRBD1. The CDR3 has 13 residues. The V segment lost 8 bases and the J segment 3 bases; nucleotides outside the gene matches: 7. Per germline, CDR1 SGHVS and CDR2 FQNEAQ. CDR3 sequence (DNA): TGTGCCAGCCGGGACAGCAATAACTACGAGCAGTACTTC. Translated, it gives CASRDSNNYEQYF.